Reported below is one T cell receptor beta chain. The antigen remains unidentified. The data are from a study of a mutant IDH1 vaccine in newly diagnosed glioma. General study findings and limits: Pseudoprogression apparently lacked any relation to changes in top peripheral T cell clonotypes.

Time point given: week 11, during vaccination. The vaccine gave 300 ug of a 20-mer mutant IDH1 peptide subcutaneously per dose. Clones were read by immunoSEQ multiplex PCR, and TCRdb kept only the in-frame ones, dropping some. This sample yields around 100,000 clones, of which 85% to 90% are seen a single time; roughly 0.57% belongs to the top ten. Germline V CDR1 and CDR2: SQVTM, ANQGSEA. V was trimmed by 4 bases and J by 4 bases, leaving 8 bases between them. The CDR3 spans 12 residues. The sequencing used PBMCs, collected from a glioma patient whose treatment included an IDH1 peptide vaccine. The chain links TRBV29-1 to TRBJ2-1; the D gene is possibly TRBD2 (5 bases). This sequence originates from a woman aged 45-60 years with glioma. DNA for the CDR3: TGCAGCGTTGGTAGCGTGTACAATGAGCAGTTCTTC. This translates into CSVGSVYNEQFF.